This note documents a single T cell receptor beta chain sequence. Sequencing used immunoSEQ multiplex PCR; TCRdb keeps in-frame clones, though not all of them. The sample has under 100,000 clones, more than 85% seen once. These data originate in a study of blood T cell repertoires in COVID-19. The receptor's source is a man aged 35 to 55 with acute or convalescent COVID-19. The sequenced sample consisted of peripheral blood.

CDR3 sequence reads: CASRDSPTDTQYF. CDR3 nucleotides: TGTGCCAGCAGGGACAGTCCCACAGATACGCAGTATTTT. This sequence joins TRBV12-3 or TRBV12-4 and TRBJ2-3, with D possibly matching TRBD1 (6 bases). CDR3 length equals 13 residues. V lost 6 bases to trimming and J lost 2 bases, with 9 bases between them.